The 18 T cell receptor beta chains presented below share a single source sample, sequenced in a study of blood T cell repertoires in COVID-19. Libraries were prepared by immunoSEQ multiplex PCR; TCRdb keeps only in-frame clonotypes and omits some of them. The profile shows approximately 450,000 clones, around nine tenths of them singletons. Sequenced input: PBMCs or T cells enriched from blood (not recorded which). The receptors derive from a woman between 18 and 29 years old with acute COVID-19.

Concerning this clone itself: The sample carries other DNA sequences with the same CDR3. This chain joins TRBV30 and TRBJ2-7; D ambiguous. Per the germline V gene, CDR1 is GTSNPN and CDR2 is SVGIG (reference sequence). This CDR3 region has 11 residues. Trimming took off 5 bases at V and 2 bases at J, with 7 bases between the two ends. The CDR3 is CAWSLPYEQYF. CDR3 nucleotides: TGTGCCTGGTCGCTACCCTACGAGCAGTACTTC. Supplemented by reference TRBV30 and TRBJ2-7, the full variable domain reads SQTIHQWPATLVQPVGSPLSLECTVEGTSNPNLYWYRQAAGRGLQLLFYSVGIGQISSEVPQNLSASRPQDRQFILSSKKLLLSDSGFYLCAWSLPYEQYFGPGTRLTVT.

V is TRBV19 and J is TRBJ1-1; weak D call: TRBD1 (6 bases). Germline V CDR1 and CDR2: LNHDA, SQIVND (reference sequence). The CDR3 runs to 14 residues. V lost 9 bases, J lost 0 bases, and 14 bases lay in between. CDR3 amino acids: CASSGGRMNTEAFF. The CDR3 coding sequence is TGTGCCAGCTCGGGGGGGCGAATGAACACTGAAGCTTTCTTT. The whole variable domain, filled in from reference TRBV19 and TRBJ1-1, reads DGGITQSPKYLFRKEGQNVTLSCEQNLNHDAMYWYRQDPGQGLRLIYYSQIVNDFQKGDIAEGYSVSREKKESFPLTVTSAQKNPTAFYLCASSGGRMNTEAFFGQGTRLTVV.

V is TRBV5-1 and J is TRBJ2-1; 12 bases line up with TRBD2. CDR3 length: 15 residues. With 3 bases clipped from V and 3 bases from J, the junction kept 1 base outside the gene matches. Germline-derived CDR1 and CDR2 are SGHRS and YFSETQ. The CDR3 coding sequence is TGCGCCAGCAGCTGGACTAGCGGGAACTACAATGAGCAGTTCTTC. It yields the protein CASSWTSGNYNEQFF.

This clone was detected only a few times. The chain is built from TRBV28 and TRBJ1-2; a possible D gene is TRBD1 (6 bases). The length of the CDR3 is 15 residues. With 4 bases removed from V and 6 bases from J, the gap between germline ends came to 18 bases. The germline V gene has CDR1 MDHEN and CDR2 SYDVKM. CDR3 sequence reads: CASSSPRGGADGYTF. The CDR3, as DNA: TGTGCCAGCAGTTCCCCTCGAGGGGGGGCCGATGGCTACACCTTC.

The rearrangement joins TRBV29-1 to TRBJ1-2, with TRBD1 as a possible D gene (5 bases). The ends were cut back, 3 bases at V and 7 bases at J, with 9 bases in the middle. From germline, CDR1 is SQVTM and CDR2 ANQGSEA. This CDR3 spans 11 amino acids. The CDR3 DNA follows: TGCAGCGTTGAGGGCCAGGGTGGCTACACCTTC. Translation: CSVEGQGGYTF. The whole variable domain, remainder taken from reference TRBV29-1 and TRBJ1-2, is SAVISQKPSRDICQRGTSLTIQCQVDSQVTMMFWYRQQPGQSLTLIATANQGSEATYESGFVIDKFPISRPNLTFSTLTVSNMSPEDSSIYLCSVEGQGGYTFGSGTRLTVV.

V gene TRBV19 combines with J gene TRBJ2-1; tentatively, D is TRBD1 (5 bases). This CDR3 contains 11 residues. The V gene lost 7 bases and the J gene lost 7 bases, with 8 bases spanning the gap. The germline V gene has CDR1 LNHDA and CDR2 SQIVND (reference sequence). This CDR3 is CASKKGNEQFF. CDR3 nucleotide sequence: TGTGCCAGTAAGAAGGGGAATGAGCAGTTCTTC.

This clone showed up just a few times. This rearrangement joins TRBV7-2 to TRBJ1-6; D unresolved. This CDR3 has 13 residues. V was clipped by 1 base and J by 8 bases, with 6 bases between them. The V gene's germline CDR1 is SGHTA and CDR2 FQGNSA. The CDR3 reads CASSLGGDSPLHF. The CDR3 DNA reads TGTGCCAGCAGCTTAGGAGGTGATTCACCCCTCCACTTT.

V is TRBV2 and J is TRBJ2-2, with TRBD1 matching 8 bases. The CDR3 is made up of 15 amino acids. Trimming cost V 4 bases and J 1 base; bases outside gene matches: 2. In germline, CDR1 is SNHLY, CDR2 FYNNEI. In nucleotides, the CDR3 is TGTGCCAGCAGTGTAGGGACAGGGAACACCGGGGAGCTGTTTTTT. This encodes CASSVGTGNTGELFF.

The chain has TRBV28 and TRBJ2-7; TRBD2 aligns across 14 bases. Per the germline V gene, CDR1 is MDHEN and CDR2 is SYDVKM. This CDR3 is built from 17 residues. The V and J ends lost 6 bases and 1 base, in that order; junction bases with no gene match: 8. The CDR3 protein is CASRTGTSGRGSYEQYF. The CDR3, as DNA: TGTGCCAGCAGGACGGGGACTAGCGGGAGAGGGTCCTACGAGCAGTACTTC.

Written as DNA, the CDR3 is TGTGCCAGTAGACATGGGACAGGGCGTACTCAGCCCCAGCATTTT. This gives the protein CASRHGTGRTQPQHF. This chain links TRBV19 with TRBJ1-5; 9 bases align to TRBD1. The ends lost 6 bases at V and 6 bases at J; junction bases unmatched: 9. The CDR3 totals 15 residues. Germline V gene lookup returns CDR1 LNHDA and CDR2 SQIVND (reference sequence).

This clone was picked up one time. The chain links TRBV2 to TRBJ1-2, with TRBD1 matching 7 bases. Germline CDR1 reads SNHLY; CDR2 reads FYNNEI. The CDR3 has 12 residues. V lost 6 bases to trimming and J lost 5 bases; unmatched junction nucleotides: 3. This CDR3 reads CASRTGPYGYTF. CDR3 DNA sequence: TGTGCCAGCAGGACAGGGCCATATGGCTACACCTTC.

This clone was observed a single time. V is TRBV29-1 and J is TRBJ1-5, with 8 bases matching TRBD1. The length of the CDR3 is 13 residues. With V trimmed by 7 bases and J by 4 bases, 6 bases remained unmatched. Germline CDR1 is SQVTM and CDR2 is ANQGSEA. The CDR3 DNA is TGCAGCGGGTGGACAGGGACAAATCAGCCCCAGCATTTT. It yields the protein CSGWTGTNQPQHF.

The chain couples TRBV29-1 to TRBJ1-2; 7 nucleotides align to TRBD1. The germline CDR1 and CDR2 sequences are SQVTM and ANQGSEA. With 1 base clipped from V and 8 bases from J, the junction kept 10 bases outside the gene matches. The CDR3 spans 14 residues. CDR3 in amino acids: CSVEGSGTVGGYTF. The DNA of the CDR3 is TGCAGCGTTGAAGGGTCGGGGACAGTAGGAGGCTACACCTTC.

The rearrangement links TRBV4-3 to TRBJ2-5; D not resolved. CDR1 is LGHNA, CDR2 YSLEER, per germline. This CDR3 is built from 17 residues. The ends were cut back, 1 base at V and 1 base at J, with 16 bases in the middle. In nucleotides, the CDR3 is TGCGCCAGCAGCCAAGTTGGCATGGGCGTTACCCAAGAGACCCAGTACTTC. Residues: CASSQVGMGVTQETQYF.

This clone was counted a single time. V usage is TRBV5-1 and J usage is TRBJ1-3, with D unresolved. The germline V and J ends were trimmed by 0 bases and 4 bases, with 11 bases remaining between them. Germline V CDR1 and CDR2: SGHRS, YFSETQ. This CDR3 contains 15 residues. The CDR3 region is CASSLASGSGNTIYF. The CDR3 DNA follows: TGCGCCAGCAGCTTGGCATCGGGGTCCGGAAACACCATATATTTT.

This chain joins TRBV6-5 and TRBJ1-1, with unresolved D. The length of the CDR3 is 14 residues. The V end lost 6 bases, the J end lost 4 bases, and 15 bases lay between the germline ends. Per germline, CDR1 MNHEY and CDR2 SVGAGI. CDR3 DNA: TGTGCCAGCAGCACGAGGGCGCGGACCACTGAAGCTTTCTTT. The encoded protein is CASSTRARTTEAFF.

The genes are TRBV30 and TRBJ2-7; possibly TRBD2 for D (5 bases). CDR3 length: 12 residues. CDR1 is GTSNPN, CDR2 SVGIG, per germline (reference sequence). V lost 1 base to trimming and J lost 3 bases, with 7 bases between them. The CDR3 loop reads CAWSELVYEQYF. For the CDR3, the DNA is TGTGCCTGGAGTGAACTAGTCTACGAGCAGTACTTC.

The rearrangement joins TRBV2 to TRBJ1-2; weak D call: TRBD1 (5 bases). The CDR3 has 11 residues. CDR1 is SNHLY and CDR2 is FYNNEI in the germline V gene. V shed 2 bases and J shed 12 bases, with 10 bases lying between them. The CDR3 DNA reads as TGTGCCAGCAGTGAATCGGTCAGGGACACCTTC. Its translation: CASSESVRDTF.